This TCR beta chain was obtained from a study of T cells in Graves' hyperthyroidism and ophthalmopathy. Study-level background: Peripheral blood draws took place at initial diagnosis, ahead of any treatment. Study-wide points: Before onset, by a median of approximately 6.8 months, the model predicted ophthalmopathy.

Germline CDR1 MNHNS, CDR2 SASEGT. V gave up 5 bases and J gave up 4 bases; unmatched junction bases: 3. The CDR3 has 13 amino acids. Researchers amplified the TCR beta CDR3 regions from RNA transcripts. The HTBI set primed first-round TCR CDR3 RT-PCR. TCRdb itself ran the multiplex PCR reads through MiXCR, one entry per CDR3 protein. The repertoire holds about 480,000 distinct CDR3 sequences, with less than 25% as singletons. Worth noting for this clonotype: Antigen specificity is unknown.

A patient was excluded if there was uncontrolled infection, other autoimmune disease, pregnancy or lactation. Fresh 10 ml peripheral blood yielded PBMCs. The sequence was obtained from an older woman with Graves' ophthalmopathy. V usage is TRBV6-1 and J usage is TRBJ1-1, with 8 bases aligning to TRBD1. The specimen was blood. In DNA form, the CDR3 reads TGTGCCAGCAGTCCCAGGGGGCTCACTGAAGCTTTCTTT. It is translated as CASSPRGLTEAFF.